This T cell receptor (beta chain) comes out of a study of cytomegalovirus exposure and HLA in healthy donors. Comments on this clone: Its antigen is not identified.

CDR1 is SGDLS, CDR2 YYNGEE, per germline. The CDR3 runs 21 residues. V lost 0 bases and J lost 0; bases outside the gene matches: 17. Broader study findings: An Asian-associated ancestry cluster reportedly showed fewer N-insertions than the roughly 670-donor mean in a later analysis.

13 Jbeta primers and 60 Vbeta primers were used for the PCR. The repertoire was sequenced with immunoSEQ multiplex PCR; TCRdb's copy has only in-frame clones and lacks some. The sample yields more than 150,000 clones, nearly 80% seen once. The TCR comes from a woman aged 30 to 39 in good health and CMV-seropositive. V is TRBV9 and J is TRBJ2-1; 8 bases line up with TRBD2. What was sequenced was PBMCs. CDR3 in DNA: TGTGCCAGCAGCGTAGTAGGGGGTAGGGTAGCGGGGACTCACTCCTACAATGAGCAGTTCTTC. Translating it yields CASSVVGGRVAGTHSYNEQFF.